This TCR beta chain was obtained from a study of blood T cell repertoires in COVID-19. Study context: From the United States, Italy and Spain came samples of acute and convalescent COVID-19. The cDNA or gDNA used as material had been derived from T cells, B-cell-depleted T cells, or PBMCs.

As handled by the study authors: Cell counts per sample came from amplifying reference gene primers. The assay was immunoSEQ multiplex PCR, and TCRdb's table has in-frame clones only and misses some. The V and J calls and the clone size are those of that table, but D and trimming were determined from the DNA. Among roughly 180,000 clones listed, less than 90% were seen once. Sequences were obtained from peripheral blood. This sequence originates from a man aged 65 to 85 with active or convalescent COVID-19.

The CDR3 loop is CSDRGNYGYTF. CDR3 DNA: TGCAGCGACAGGGGGAACTATGGCTACACCTTC. This sequence joins TRBV29-1 and TRBJ1-2, with 8 bases fitting TRBD1. J gave up 2 bases and V 7 bases, and 0 bases lay outside the gene matches. The CDR3 consists of 11 residues. The germline V gene has CDR1 SQVTM and CDR2 ANQGSEA.